This T cell receptor (beta chain) originates from a study of molecular identifiers for immune sequencing clone quantification. Study-level information: In replicates, RNA from 20,000 or 100,000 naive CD8 cells was divided five ways and four parts were sequenced.

V lost 3 bases and J lost 1, with 9 bases in between. Germline-derived CDR1 and CDR2 are SNHLY and FYNNEI. The length of the CDR3 is 14 residues. TCRdb itself ran the PCR reads through MiXCR, one entry per CDR3 protein. The sample holds about half a million distinct CDR3 sequences, over 20% seen once. The J gene is TRBJ2-5, the V gene TRBV2; no clear D gene. Input material: naive CD8+ T cells from blood, with Jurkat cell RNA spiked in. Subset specified: FACS-sorted CD8+CD4-CCR7+CD45RA+ naive T cells. The sequence was collected from a human donor in good health. Some libraries in this study had Jurkat cell RNA spiked in. CDR3 sequence (DNA): TGTGCCAGCAGTGATGGTAGCAGCCAAGAGACCCAGTACTTC. Encoded protein: CASSDGSSQETQYF.